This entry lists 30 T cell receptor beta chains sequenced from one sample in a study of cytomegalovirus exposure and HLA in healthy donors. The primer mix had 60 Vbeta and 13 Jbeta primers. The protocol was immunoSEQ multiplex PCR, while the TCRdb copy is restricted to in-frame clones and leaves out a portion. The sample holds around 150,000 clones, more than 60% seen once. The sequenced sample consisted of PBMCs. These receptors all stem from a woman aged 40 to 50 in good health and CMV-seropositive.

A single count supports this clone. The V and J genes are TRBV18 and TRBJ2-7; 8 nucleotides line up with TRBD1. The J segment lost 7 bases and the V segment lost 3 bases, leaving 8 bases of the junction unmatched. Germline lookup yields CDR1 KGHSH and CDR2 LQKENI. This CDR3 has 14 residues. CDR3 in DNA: TGTGCCAGCTCACCCCGGGGGACAGGTGGTGAGCAGTACTTC. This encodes CASSPRGTGGEQYF.

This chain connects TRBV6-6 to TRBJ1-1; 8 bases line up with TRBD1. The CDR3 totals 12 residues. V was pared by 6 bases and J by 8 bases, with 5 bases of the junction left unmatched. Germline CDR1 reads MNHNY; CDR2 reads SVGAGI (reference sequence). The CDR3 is CASSDRGREAFF. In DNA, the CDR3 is TGTGCCAGCAGCGACAGGGGTAGGGAAGCTTTCTTT.

The CDR3 DNA follows: TGTGCCATCAGCCGGGACTCCTCACTCGATGAGCAGTTCTTC. Protein sequence: CAISRDSSLDEQFF. The chain links TRBV28 to TRBJ2-1; possibly TRBD2 for D (6 bases). In germline, CDR1 is MDHEN, CDR2 SYDVKM. The CDR3 is made up of 14 amino acids. V lost 10 bases and J lost 8, with 21 bases in between.

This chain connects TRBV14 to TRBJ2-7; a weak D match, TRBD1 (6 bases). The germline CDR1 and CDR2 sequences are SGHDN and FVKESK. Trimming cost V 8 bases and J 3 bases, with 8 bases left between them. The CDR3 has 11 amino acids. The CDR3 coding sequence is TGTGCCAGCCAGGGGAACTACGAGCAGTACTTC. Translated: CASQGNYEQYF.

The chain's CDR3 is CASPASDLPETQYF. In DNA form, the CDR3 reads TGTGCCAGCCCGGCTAGCGACCTGCCGGAGACCCAGTACTTC. The chain has TRBV2 and TRBJ2-5, with D perhaps matching TRBD2 (6 bases). The V end lost 8 bases, the J end lost 5 bases, and 18 bases lay between the germline ends. The CDR3 sequence is 14 residues long. Germline V gene lookup returns CDR1 SNHLY and CDR2 FYNNEI.

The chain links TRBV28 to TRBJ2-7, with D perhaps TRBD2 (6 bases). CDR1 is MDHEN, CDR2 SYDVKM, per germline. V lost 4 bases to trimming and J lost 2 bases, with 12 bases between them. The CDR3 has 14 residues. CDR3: CASSSRLDTYEQYF. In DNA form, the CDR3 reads TGTGCCAGCAGTTCAAGACTAGATACCTACGAGCAGTACTTC.

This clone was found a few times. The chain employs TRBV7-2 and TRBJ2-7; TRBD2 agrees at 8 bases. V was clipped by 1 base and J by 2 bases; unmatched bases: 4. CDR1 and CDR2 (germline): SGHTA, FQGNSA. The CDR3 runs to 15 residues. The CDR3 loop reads CASSLGSGSPYEQYF. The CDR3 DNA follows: TGTGCCAGCAGCTTAGGCAGCGGGAGTCCCTACGAGCAGTACTTC.

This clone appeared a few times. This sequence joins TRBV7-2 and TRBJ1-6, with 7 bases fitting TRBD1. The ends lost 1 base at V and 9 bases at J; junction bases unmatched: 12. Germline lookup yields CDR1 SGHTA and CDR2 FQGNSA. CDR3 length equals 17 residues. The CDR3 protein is CASSLGAPTGASSPLHF. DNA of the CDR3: TGTGCCAGCAGCTTAGGGGCCCCCACAGGGGCGAGTTCACCCCTCCACTTT.

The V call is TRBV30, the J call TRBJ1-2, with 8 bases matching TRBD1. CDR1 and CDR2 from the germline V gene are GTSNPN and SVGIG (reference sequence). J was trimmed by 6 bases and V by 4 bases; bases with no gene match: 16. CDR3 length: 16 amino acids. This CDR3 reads CAWKRDRSLQMDGYTF. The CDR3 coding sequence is TGTGCCTGGAAAAGGGACAGGAGCCTCCAAATGGATGGCTACACCTTC.

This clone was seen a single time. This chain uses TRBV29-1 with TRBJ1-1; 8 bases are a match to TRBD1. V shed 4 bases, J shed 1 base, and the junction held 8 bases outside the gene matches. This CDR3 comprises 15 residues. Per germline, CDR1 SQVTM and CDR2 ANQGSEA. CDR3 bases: TGCAGCGTTGTAGTCCCCGGGACAGGGAACACTGAAGCTTTCTTT. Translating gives CSVVVPGTGNTEAFF.

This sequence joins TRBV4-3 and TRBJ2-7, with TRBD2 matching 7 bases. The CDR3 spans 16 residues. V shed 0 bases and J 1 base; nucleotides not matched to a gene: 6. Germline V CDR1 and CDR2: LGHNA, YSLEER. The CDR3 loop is CASSQDGPSGSYEQYF. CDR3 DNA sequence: TGCGCCAGCAGCCAAGATGGGCCTAGCGGTTCCTACGAGCAGTACTTC.

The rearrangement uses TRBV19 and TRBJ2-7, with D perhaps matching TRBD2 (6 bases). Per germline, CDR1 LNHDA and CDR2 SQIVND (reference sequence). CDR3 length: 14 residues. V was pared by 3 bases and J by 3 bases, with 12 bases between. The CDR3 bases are TGTGCCAGTAGTATCGGGGGAAGGGGCTACGAGCAGTACTTC. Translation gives CASSIGGRGYEQYF. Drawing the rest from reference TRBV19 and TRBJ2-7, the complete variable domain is DGGITQSPKYLFRKEGQNVTLSCEQNLNHDAMYWYRQDPGQGLRLIYYSQIVNDFQKGDIAEGYSVSREKKESFPLTVTSAQKNPTAFYLCASSIGGRGYEQYFGPGTRLTVT.

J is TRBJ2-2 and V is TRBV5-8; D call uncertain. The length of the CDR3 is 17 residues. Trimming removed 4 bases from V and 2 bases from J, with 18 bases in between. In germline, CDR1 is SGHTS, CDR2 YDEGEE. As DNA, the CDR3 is TGTGCCAGCAGCCCAGTTCTGGTCTCTCTTAACACCGGGGAGCTGTTTTTT. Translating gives CASSPVLVSLNTGELFF. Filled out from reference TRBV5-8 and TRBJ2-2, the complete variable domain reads EAGVTQSPTHLIKTRGQQATLRCSPISGHTSVYWYQQALGLGLQFLLWYDEGEERNRGNFPPRFSGRQFPNYSSELNVNALELEDSALYLCASSPVLVSLNTGELFFGEGSRLTVL.

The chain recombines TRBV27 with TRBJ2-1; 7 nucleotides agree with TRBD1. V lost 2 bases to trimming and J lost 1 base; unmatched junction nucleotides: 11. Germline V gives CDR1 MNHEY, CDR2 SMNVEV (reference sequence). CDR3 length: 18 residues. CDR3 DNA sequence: TGTGCCAGCAGTTTAAGACAGGGTTTTGGGTTATCCTACAATGAGCAGTTCTTC. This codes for CASSLRQGFGLSYNEQFF.

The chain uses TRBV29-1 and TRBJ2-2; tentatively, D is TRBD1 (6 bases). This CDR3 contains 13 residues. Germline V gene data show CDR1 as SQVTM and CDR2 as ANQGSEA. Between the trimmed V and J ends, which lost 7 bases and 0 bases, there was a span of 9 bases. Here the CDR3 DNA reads TGCAGCGCCGGGACACCGAACACCGGGGAGCTGTTTTTT. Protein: CSAGTPNTGELFF.

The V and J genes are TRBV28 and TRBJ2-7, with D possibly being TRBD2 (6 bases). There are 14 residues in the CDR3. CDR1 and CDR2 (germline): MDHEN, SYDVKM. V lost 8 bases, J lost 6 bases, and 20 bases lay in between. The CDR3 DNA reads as TGTGCCAGCCAAAGCCCGGGACTTAATGCCGAGCAGTACTTC. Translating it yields CASQSPGLNAEQYF.

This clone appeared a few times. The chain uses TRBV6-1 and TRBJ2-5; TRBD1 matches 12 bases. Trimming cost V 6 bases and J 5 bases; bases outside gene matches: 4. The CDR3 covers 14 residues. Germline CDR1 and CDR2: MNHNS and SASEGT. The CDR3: CASRRDRGRETQYF. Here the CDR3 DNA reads TGTGCCAGCAGGCGGGACAGGGGGCGTGAGACCCAGTACTTC.

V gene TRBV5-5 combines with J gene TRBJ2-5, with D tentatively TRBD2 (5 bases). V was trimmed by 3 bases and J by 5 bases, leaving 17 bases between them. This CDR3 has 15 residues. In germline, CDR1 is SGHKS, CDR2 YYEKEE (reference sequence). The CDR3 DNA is TGTGCCAGCAGCTGGGGTGTGGACTCCGCCGAGACCCAGTACTTC. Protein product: CASSWGVDSAETQYF.

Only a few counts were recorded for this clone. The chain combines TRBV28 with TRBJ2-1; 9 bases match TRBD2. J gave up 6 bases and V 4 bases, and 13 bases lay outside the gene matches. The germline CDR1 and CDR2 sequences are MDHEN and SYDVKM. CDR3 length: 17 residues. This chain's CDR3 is CASSSPPPAGGSNEQFF. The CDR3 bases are TGTGCCAGCAGTTCCCCCCCGCCAGCGGGAGGCAGCAATGAGCAGTTCTTC.

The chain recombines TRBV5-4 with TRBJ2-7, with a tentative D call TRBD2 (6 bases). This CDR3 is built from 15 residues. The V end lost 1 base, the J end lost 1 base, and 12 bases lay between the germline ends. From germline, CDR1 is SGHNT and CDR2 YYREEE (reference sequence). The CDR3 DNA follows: TGTGCCAGCAGCTTGAAGTTGGGAGGATCCTACGAGCAGTACTTC. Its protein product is CASSLKLGGSYEQYF.

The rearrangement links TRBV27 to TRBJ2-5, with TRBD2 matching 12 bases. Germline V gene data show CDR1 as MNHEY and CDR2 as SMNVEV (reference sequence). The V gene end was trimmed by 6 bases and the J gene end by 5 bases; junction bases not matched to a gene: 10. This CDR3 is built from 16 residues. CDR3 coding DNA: TGTGCCAGCAGGCGGACTAGCGGGATCCTCCGGGAGACCCAGTACTTC. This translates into CASRRTSGILRETQYF.

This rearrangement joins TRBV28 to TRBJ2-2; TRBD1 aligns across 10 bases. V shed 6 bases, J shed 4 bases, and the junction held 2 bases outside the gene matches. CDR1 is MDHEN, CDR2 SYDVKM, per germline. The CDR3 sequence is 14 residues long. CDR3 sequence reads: CASRGTGVTGELFF. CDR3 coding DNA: TGTGCCAGCAGGGGGACAGGGGTCACCGGGGAGCTGTTTTTT.

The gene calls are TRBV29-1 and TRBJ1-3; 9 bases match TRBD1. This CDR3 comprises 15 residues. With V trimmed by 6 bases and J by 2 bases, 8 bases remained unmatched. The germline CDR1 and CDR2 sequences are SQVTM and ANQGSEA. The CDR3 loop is CSVEYRDRAGNTIYF. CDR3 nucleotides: TGCAGCGTCGAATACCGGGACAGGGCTGGAAACACCATATATTTT. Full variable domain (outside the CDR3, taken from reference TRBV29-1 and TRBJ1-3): SAVISQKPSRDICQRGTSLTIQCQVDSQVTMMFWYRQQPGQSLTLIATANQGSEATYESGFVIDKFPISRPNLTFSTLTVSNMSPEDSSIYLCSVEYRDRAGNTIYFGEGSWLTVV.

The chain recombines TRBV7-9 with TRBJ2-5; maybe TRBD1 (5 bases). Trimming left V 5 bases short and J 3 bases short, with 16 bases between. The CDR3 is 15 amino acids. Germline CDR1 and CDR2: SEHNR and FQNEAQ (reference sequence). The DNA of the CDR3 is TGTGCCAGCAGCCAAGGGGTAGCTTTGAAAGAGACCCAGTACTTC. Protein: CASSQGVALKETQYF.

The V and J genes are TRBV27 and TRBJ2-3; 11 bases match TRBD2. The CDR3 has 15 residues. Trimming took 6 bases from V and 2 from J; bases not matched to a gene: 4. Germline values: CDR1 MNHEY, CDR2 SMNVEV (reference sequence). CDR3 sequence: CASSQTSGNTDTQYF. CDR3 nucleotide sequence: TGTGCCAGCAGCCAGACTAGCGGGAACACAGATACGCAGTATTTT.

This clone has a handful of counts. DNA for the CDR3: TGTGCCAGCAGCCAACTGTCCTACACCGGGGAGCTGTTTTTT. Protein: CASSQLSYTGELFF. V and J are TRBV14 and TRBJ2-2; D remains unclear. Germline lookup yields CDR1 SGHDN and CDR2 FVKESK. The CDR3 sequence is 14 residues long. Trimming cost V 2 bases and J 3 bases, with 7 bases left between them.

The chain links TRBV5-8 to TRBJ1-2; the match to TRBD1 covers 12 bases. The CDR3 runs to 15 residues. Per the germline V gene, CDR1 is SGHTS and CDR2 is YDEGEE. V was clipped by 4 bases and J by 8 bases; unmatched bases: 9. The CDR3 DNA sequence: TGTGCCAGCAGCCCCCGGGACAGGGGGCCGGGAGGCTACACCTTC. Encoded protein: CASSPRDRGPGGYTF.

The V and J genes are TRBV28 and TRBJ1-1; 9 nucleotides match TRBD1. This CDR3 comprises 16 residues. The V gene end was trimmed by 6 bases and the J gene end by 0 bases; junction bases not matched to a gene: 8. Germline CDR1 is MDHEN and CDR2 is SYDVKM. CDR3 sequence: CASRRPGQGLNTEAFF. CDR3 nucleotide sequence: TGTGCCAGCAGGCGCCCGGGACAGGGTTTGAACACTGAAGCTTTCTTT. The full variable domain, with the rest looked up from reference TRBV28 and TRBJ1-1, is DVKVTQSSRYLVKRTGEKVFLECVQDMDHENMFWYRQDPGLGLRLIYFSYDVKMKEKGDIPEGYSVSREKKERFSLILESASTNQTSMYLCASRRPGQGLNTEAFFGQGTRLTVV.

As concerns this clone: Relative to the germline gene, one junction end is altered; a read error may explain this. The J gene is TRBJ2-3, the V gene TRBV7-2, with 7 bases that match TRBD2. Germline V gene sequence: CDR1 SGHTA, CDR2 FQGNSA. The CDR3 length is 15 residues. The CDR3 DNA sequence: TGTGCCAGCAGTTTAGAAGGCGGGAGAGGAGTTACGCAGTATTTT. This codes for CASSLEGGRGVTQYF. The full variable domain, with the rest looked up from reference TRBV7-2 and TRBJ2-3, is GAGVSQSPSNKVTEKGKDVELRCDPISGHTALYWYRQSLGQGLEFLIYFQGNSAPDKSGLPSDRFSAERTGGSVSTLTIQRTQQEDSAVYLCASSLEGGRGVTQYFGPGTRLTVL.

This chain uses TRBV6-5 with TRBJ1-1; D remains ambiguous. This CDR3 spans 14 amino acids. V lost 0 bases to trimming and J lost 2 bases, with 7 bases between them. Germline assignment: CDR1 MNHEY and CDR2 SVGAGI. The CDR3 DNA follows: TGTGCCAGCAGTTACTCGGCAGGAAACACTGAAGCTTTCTTT. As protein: CASSYSAGNTEAFF.